Each of the 18 T cell receptor beta chains below was sequenced from the same sample in a study of human T cells and chemical hapten exposure. Documented time point: patch test 2, 6 weeks after DPC sensitization. Stated treatment: therapeutic diphenylcyclopropenone sensitization with weekly scalp DPC. TCRdb fed the RACE reads into MiXCR, producing one record per CDR3 protein. This sample carries 85,000 or so distinct CDR3 sequences, roughly 10% of them seen once, and the ten largest clones take 1.6%. The material was whole blood, obtained in connection with sensitization to the hapten diphenylcyclopropenone (DPC). The source of these receptors is a man between 18 and 35 years old with alopecia areata. Some clones in this sample may be carry-over from other donors' samples.

This clonotype has ten or more counts. V is TRBV7-9 and J is TRBJ1-1; D remains ambiguous. The CDR3 length is 16 residues. From germline, CDR1 is SEHNR and CDR2 FQNEAQ (reference sequence). The V and J ends lost 2 bases and 4 bases respectively, with 17 bases between them. The CDR3 here is CASSLLGYSTSTEAFF. CDR3 nucleotides: TGTGCCAGCAGCTTATTGGGGTACAGCACGAGCACTGAAGCTTTCTTT.

This clonotype was seen ten or more times. The CDR3, as DNA: TGTGCCAGCTCACCACCGCCAGGCTATGGCTACACCTTC. Amino acid sequence: CASSPPPGYGYTF. The chain is built from TRBV18 and TRBJ1-2; D uncertain. The ends were cut back, 0 bases at V and 4 bases at J, with 6 bases in the middle. The CDR3 sequence is 13 residues long. CDR1 is KGHSH and CDR2 is LQKENI in the germline V gene.

This clonotype was seen only a few times. The chain links TRBV28 to TRBJ1-4; D may be TRBD1 (5 bases). Per germline, CDR1 MDHEN and CDR2 SYDVKM. Trimming shortened V by 4 bases and J by 8 bases, and 14 bases separated the two germline ends. This CDR3 has 14 residues. CDR3 residues: CASSSRDVGEKLFF. The CDR3 DNA reads TGTGCCAGCAGTTCCCGGGACGTTGGAGAAAAACTGTTTTTT.

The rearrangement joins TRBV28 to TRBJ2-2; 13 bases line up with TRBD2. Trimming cost V 8 bases and J 9 bases; bases outside gene matches: 6. This CDR3 contains 14 residues. Germline CDR1 and CDR2: MDHEN and SYDVKM. In nucleotides, the CDR3 is TGTGCCAGCGGTACTAGCGGGGGGGCCCGGGAGCTGTTTTTT. Protein product: CASGTSGGARELFF. Filled out from reference TRBV28 and TRBJ2-2, the complete variable domain reads DVKVTQSSRYLVKRTGEKVFLECVQDMDHENMFWYRQDPGLGLRLIYFSYDVKMKEKGDIPEGYSVSREKKERFSLILESASTNQTSMYLCASGTSGGARELFFGEGSRLTVL.

This clonotype was counted many times. The chain combines TRBV28 with TRBJ1-1; the D is unclear. Trimming removed 2 bases at V and 6 bases at J, with 7 bases between. Germline V gene sequence: CDR1 MDHEN, CDR2 SYDVKM. This CDR3 is built from 12 residues. The CDR3 region has the DNA TGTGCCAGCAGTTTACTTAACTCTGAAGCTTTCTTT. This sequence encodes CASSLLNSEAFF.

This clonotype was seen at least ten times. The V and J genes are TRBV5-1 and TRBJ2-6, with D possibly matching TRBD1 (5 bases). CDR3 length: 19 residues. The germline CDR1 and CDR2 sequences are SGHRS and YFSETQ. V lost 1 base to trimming and J lost 4 bases, with 21 bases between them. The CDR3 DNA follows: TGCGCCAGCAGCTTGCAGGGTCGTAACTTGCGGTCCGGGGCCAACGTCCTGACTTTC. Translating gives CASSLQGRNLRSGANVLTF.

This clonotype was detected many times. The rearrangement links TRBV10-3 to TRBJ1-3, with 7 bases fitting TRBD1. The length of the CDR3 is 17 residues. Germline lookup yields CDR1 ENHRY and CDR2 SYGVKD. V gave up 8 bases and J gave up 0 bases; unmatched junction bases: 13. The CDR3 here is CAIGTAMSRFSGNTIYF. The CDR3 DNA reads TGTGCCATCGGGACAGCCATGAGCCGCTTCTCTGGAAACACCATATATTTT.

Regarding this clonotype: One end of the junction fails to match germline, which may point to a read error. The chain employs TRBV7-6 and TRBJ1-1; D is unresolved. This CDR3 has 17 residues. CDR1 and CDR2 (germline): SGHVS, FNYEAQ. The CDR3 bases are TGTGCCAGCAGCTTAGGACTCAGGTCAGCAGTGAAAACTGAAGCTTTCTTT. Residues: CASSLGLRSAVKTEAFF.

The chain recombines TRBV9 with TRBJ2-5; no clear D gene. The germline V and J ends were trimmed by 0 bases and 5 bases, with 11 bases remaining between them. The CDR3 runs to 14 residues. Germline-derived CDR1 and CDR2 are SGDLS and YYNGEE. The CDR3 spells CASSVGWAAETQYF. The CDR3 bases are TGTGCCAGCAGCGTAGGTTGGGCCGCGGAGACCCAGTACTTC.

This clonotype was observed a handful of times. The chain combines TRBV6-2 or TRBV6-3 with TRBJ1-5, with D possibly matching TRBD1 (6 bases). Germline lookup yields CDR1 MNHEY and CDR2 SVGEGT. Deletions cut 2 bases from V and 1 base from J, with 12 bases between. This CDR3 comprises 16 residues. The CDR3 region has the DNA TGTGCCAGCAGTTACGTACAGGGTGTCAGCAATCAGCCCCAGCATTTT. Protein sequence: CASSYVQGVSNQPQHF.

This clonotype was recorded many times. This sequence joins TRBV4-3 and TRBJ1-6; D is perhaps TRBD1 (6 bases). CDR3 length: 17 residues. Germline assignment: CDR1 LGHNA and CDR2 YSLEER. Trimming took 5 bases from V and 5 from J, leaving 19 bases between them. This CDR3 reads CASSFASGAGDNSPLHF. For the CDR3, the DNA is TGCGCCAGCAGCTTCGCCTCGGGGGCAGGAGATAATTCACCCCTCCACTTT.

The chain has TRBV15 and TRBJ2-7; tentatively, D is TRBD2 (7 bases). The CDR3 totals 15 residues. Germline loops: CDR1 LNHNV, CDR2 YYDKDF (reference sequence). The V end was cut by 4 bases, the J end by 3 bases, with 16 bases between. Here the CDR3 reads CATSNVGGAGYEQYF. CDR3 nucleotide sequence: TGTGCCACCAGCAATGTAGGGGGGGCCGGCTACGAGCAGTACTTC.

This clonotype was found many times. This chain uses TRBV6-2 or TRBV6-3 with TRBJ2-5; the D call may be TRBD1 or TRBD2 (6 bases each). This CDR3 has 11 residues. Germline CDR1 and CDR2: MNHEY and SVGEGT. The V end was cut by 3 bases, the J end by 13 bases, with 12 bases between. The CDR3 DNA is TGTGCCAGCAGTTATCGGGGGCCGAGGTACTTC. Its protein product is CASSYRGPRYF.

This clonotype appeared many times. The J gene is TRBJ2-7, the V gene TRBV11-2, with 7 bases lining up with TRBD1. V lost 2 bases and J lost 3; bases outside the gene matches: 7. In germline, CDR1 is SGHAT, CDR2 FQNNGV. This CDR3 spans 15 amino acids. DNA for the CDR3: TGTGCCAGCAGCTTAAGACAGGGTTTAAACTACGAGCAGTACTTC. This sequence encodes CASSLRQGLNYEQYF.

This clonotype was seen a few times. The rearrangement joins TRBV28 to TRBJ1-5; no definite D call. V shed 3 bases and J shed 2 bases, with 23 bases lying between them. Germline loops: CDR1 MDHEN, CDR2 SYDVKM. This CDR3 is built from 19 residues. CDR3 residues: CASSFSFRETGKGNQPQHF. In DNA form, the CDR3 reads TGTGCCAGCAGTTTTTCGTTTAGGGAGACGGGGAAAGGCAATCAGCCCCAGCATTTT. Full variable domain (rest looked up from reference TRBV28 and TRBJ1-5): DVKVTQSSRYLVKRTGEKVFLECVQDMDHENMFWYRQDPGLGLRLIYFSYDVKMKEKGDIPEGYSVSREKKERFSLILESASTNQTSMYLCASSFSFRETGKGNQPQHFGDGTRLSIL.

Ten or more counts support this clonotype. The CDR3 DNA reads TGCAGCGTTTGGAGCGTGGGGGAGCAGTTCTTC. Residues: CSVWSVGEQFF. This chain links TRBV29-1 with TRBJ2-1; D is unresolved. The CDR3 extends over 11 amino acids. CDR1 is SQVTM and CDR2 is ANQGSEA in the germline V gene. V was cut by 5 bases and J by 10 bases, with 12 bases left in between.

This clonotype was observed many times. The CDR3 loop reads CASRQGYYGYTF. CDR3 sequence (DNA): TGTGCCAGCCGTCAGGGTTACTATGGCTACACCTTC. The V call is TRBV6-5, the J call TRBJ1-2; D might be TRBD1 (5 bases). The CDR3 contains 12 residues. Trimming shortened V by 8 bases and J by 3 bases, and 10 bases separated the two germline ends. The germline gives CDR1 MNHEY, CDR2 SVGAGI.

CDR3 in DNA: TGCGCCAGCAGCCAAGGTTATTCTAGCGGCCAAGAGACCCAGTACTTC. Protein product: CASSQGYSSGQETQYF. The rearrangement links TRBV4-3 to TRBJ2-5, with 7 bases identical to TRBD2. The germline V gene encodes CDR1 LGHNA and CDR2 YSLEER. V lost 1 base to trimming and J lost 1 base; unmatched junction nucleotides: 6. The CDR3 has 16 residues.